This TCR beta chain was found in a study of cytomegalovirus exposure and HLA in healthy donors. Study observations and caveats: In an earlier analysis, in roughly 580 donors, most V segments appeared productive either ~90% or ~30% of the time. Donors belonging to an Asian-associated ancestry cluster reportedly showed fewer N-insertions in productive TCRs than the 666-donor mean, according to what a later analysis found. What TCR beta sequences reportedly achieved was accurate prediction of HLA-A and HLA-B alleles in most subjects. Presence/absence analyses rested on an assumption that sequencing depth was roughly uniform across donors.

The PCR contained 60 Vbeta and 13 Jbeta primers. Sequenced by immunoSEQ multiplex PCR; TCRdb stores in-frame clones only, minus some. Among about 120,000 clones listed, approximately 78% were seen once. As concerns this clone: Its antigen is not known.

CDR3 length: 15 amino acids. V lost 0 bases and J lost 3; bases outside the gene matches: 3. Germline V CDR1 and CDR2: MNHNY, SVGAGI (reference sequence). Sequenced: PBMCs. This chain connects TRBV6-6 to TRBJ1-1; TRBD1 aligns across 8 bases. This clonotype originated in a woman aged 40 to 50 in good health and CMV-seropositive. The CDR3 here is CASSYSPGGYTEAFF. CDR3 bases: TGTGCCAGCAGTTACTCGCCAGGGGGCTACACTGAAGCTTTCTTT.